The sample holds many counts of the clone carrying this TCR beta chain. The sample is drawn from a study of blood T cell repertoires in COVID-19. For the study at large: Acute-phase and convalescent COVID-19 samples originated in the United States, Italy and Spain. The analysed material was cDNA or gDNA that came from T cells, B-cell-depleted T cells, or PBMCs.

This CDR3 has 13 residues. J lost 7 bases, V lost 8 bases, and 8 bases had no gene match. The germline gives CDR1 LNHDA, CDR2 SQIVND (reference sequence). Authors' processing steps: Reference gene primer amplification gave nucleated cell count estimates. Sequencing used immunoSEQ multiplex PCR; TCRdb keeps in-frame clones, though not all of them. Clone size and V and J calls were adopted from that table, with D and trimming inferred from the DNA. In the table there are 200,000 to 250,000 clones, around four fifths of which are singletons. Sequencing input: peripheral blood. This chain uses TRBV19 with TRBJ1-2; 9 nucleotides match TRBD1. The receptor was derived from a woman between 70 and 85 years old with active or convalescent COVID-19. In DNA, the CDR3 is TGTGCCAGTGTGAAACAGGGGGCTTTTGGCTACACCTTC. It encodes CASVKQGAFGYTF. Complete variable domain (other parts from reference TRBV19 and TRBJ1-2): DGGITQSPKYLFRKEGQNVTLSCEQNLNHDAMYWYRQDPGQGLRLIYYSQIVNDFQKGDIAEGYSVSREKKESFPLTVTSAQKNPTAFYLCASVKQGAFGYTFGSGTRLTVV.